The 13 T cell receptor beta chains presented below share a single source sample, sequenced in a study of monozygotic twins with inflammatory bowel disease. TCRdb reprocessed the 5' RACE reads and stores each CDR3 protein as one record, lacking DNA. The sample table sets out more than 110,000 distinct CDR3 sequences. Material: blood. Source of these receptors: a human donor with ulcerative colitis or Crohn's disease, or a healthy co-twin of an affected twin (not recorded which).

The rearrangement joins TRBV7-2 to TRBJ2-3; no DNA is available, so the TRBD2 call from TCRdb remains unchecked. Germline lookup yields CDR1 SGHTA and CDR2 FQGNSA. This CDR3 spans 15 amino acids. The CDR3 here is CASRDTSGRVDTQYF.

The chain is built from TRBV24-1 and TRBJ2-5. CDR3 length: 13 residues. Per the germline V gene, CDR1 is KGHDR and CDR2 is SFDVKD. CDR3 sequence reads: CATSDDLQETQYF.

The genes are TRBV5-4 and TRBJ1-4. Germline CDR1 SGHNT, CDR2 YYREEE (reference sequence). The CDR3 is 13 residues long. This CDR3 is CASSLEAGEKLFF.

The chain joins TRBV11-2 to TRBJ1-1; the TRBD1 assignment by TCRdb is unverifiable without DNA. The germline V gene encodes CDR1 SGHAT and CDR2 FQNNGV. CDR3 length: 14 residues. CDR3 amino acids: CASSSLVGGTEAFF.

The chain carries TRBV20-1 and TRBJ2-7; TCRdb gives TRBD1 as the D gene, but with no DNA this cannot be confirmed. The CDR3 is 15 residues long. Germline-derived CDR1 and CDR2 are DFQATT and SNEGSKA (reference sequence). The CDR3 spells CSAPRDTTGGNEQYF.

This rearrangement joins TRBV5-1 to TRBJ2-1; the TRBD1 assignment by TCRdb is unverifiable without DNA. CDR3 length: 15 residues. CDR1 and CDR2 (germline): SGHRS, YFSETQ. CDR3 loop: CASSPSTGVYNEQFF.

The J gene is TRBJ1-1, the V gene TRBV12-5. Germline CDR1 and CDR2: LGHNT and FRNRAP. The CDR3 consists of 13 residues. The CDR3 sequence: CASGLVGNTEAFF.

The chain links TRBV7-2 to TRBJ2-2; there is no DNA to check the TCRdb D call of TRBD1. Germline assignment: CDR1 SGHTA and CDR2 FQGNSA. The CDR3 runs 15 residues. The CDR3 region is CASSPTGERTGELFF. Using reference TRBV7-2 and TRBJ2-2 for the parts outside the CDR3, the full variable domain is GAGVSQSPSNKVTEKGKDVELRCDPISGHTALYWYRQSLGQGLEFLIYFQGNSAPDKSGLPSDRFSAERTGGSVSTLTIQRTQQEDSAVYLCASSPTGERTGELFFGEGSRLTVL.

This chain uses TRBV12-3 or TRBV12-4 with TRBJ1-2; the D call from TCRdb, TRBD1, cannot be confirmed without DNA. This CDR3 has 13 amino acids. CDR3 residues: CASSLGQANGYTF.

CDR3 sequence reads: CSARQGHAGGQDSYEQYF. The chain recombines TRBV20-1 with TRBJ2-7; TCRdb picks TRBD1, but there is no DNA to check that call. The CDR3 contains 18 residues. Germline assignment: CDR1 DFQATT and CDR2 SNEGSKA (reference sequence).

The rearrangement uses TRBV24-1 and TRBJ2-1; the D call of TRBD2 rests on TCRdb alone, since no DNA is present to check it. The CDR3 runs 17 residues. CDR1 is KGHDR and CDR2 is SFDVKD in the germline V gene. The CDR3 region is CATSDLYSSGRLDEQFF.

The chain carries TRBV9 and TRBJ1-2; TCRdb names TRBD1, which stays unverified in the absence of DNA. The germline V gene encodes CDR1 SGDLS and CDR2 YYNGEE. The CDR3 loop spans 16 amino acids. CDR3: CASSAGTNPGNYGYTF.

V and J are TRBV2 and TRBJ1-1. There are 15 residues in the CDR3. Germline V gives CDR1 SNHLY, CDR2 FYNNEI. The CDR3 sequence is CASLPRAAMNTEAFF.